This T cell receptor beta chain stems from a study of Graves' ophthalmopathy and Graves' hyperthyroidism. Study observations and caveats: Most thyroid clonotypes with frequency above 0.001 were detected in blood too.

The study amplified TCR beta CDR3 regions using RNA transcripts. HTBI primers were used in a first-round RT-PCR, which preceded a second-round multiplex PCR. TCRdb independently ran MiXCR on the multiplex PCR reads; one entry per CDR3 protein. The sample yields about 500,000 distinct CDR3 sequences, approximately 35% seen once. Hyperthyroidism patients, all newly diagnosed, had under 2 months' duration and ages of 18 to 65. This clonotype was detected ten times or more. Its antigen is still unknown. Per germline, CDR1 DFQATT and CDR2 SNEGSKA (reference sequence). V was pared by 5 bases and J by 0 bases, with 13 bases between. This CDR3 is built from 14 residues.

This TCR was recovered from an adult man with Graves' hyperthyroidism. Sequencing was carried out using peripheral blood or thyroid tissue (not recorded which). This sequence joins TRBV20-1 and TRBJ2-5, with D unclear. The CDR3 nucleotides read TGCAGTGCTTCCCCCGACGTGTACCAAGAGACCCAGTACTTC. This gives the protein CSASPDVYQETQYF.